This TCR beta chain was sequenced during a study of T cell responses to AZD1222 COVID-19 vaccine. Points on this clone: Its antigen is currently unknown.

Findings of the study overall: It was only after the peak T cell response that any repertoires were sampled. Only a handful of AZD1222 recipients were seropositive at baseline.

The assay was immunoSEQ multiplex PCR, and TCRdb's table has in-frame clones only and misses some. The sample carries more than 100,000 clones, 80% to 90% recorded once. This TCR was sampled from an adult in good health. Here the sequenced sample was peripheral blood, taken on day 0 of AZD1222 vaccination.

CDR3 protein: CASSGLAGGADTQYF. CDR3 nucleotide sequence: TGTGCCAGCAGTGGACTAGCGGGAGGGGCAGATACGCAGTATTTT. V is TRBV27 and J is TRBJ2-3; the match to TRBD2 covers 15 bases. The ends lost 5 bases at V and 4 bases at J; junction bases unmatched: 1. Germline assignment: CDR1 MNHEY and CDR2 SMNVEV (reference sequence). The CDR3 contains 15 residues.